This T cell receptor beta chain was sequenced in a study of cytomegalovirus exposure and HLA in healthy donors listed by TCRdb under 2017. Broadly, across the study: An earlier analysis of roughly 570 of the donors reported 276 Gb of sequence data and approximately 120 million unique TCR beta sequences obtained from approximately 180 million T cells. An early release that covered approximately 600 HLA-typed donors contained approximately 320 gigabases of sequencing data and 80 million or so unique TCR sequences. All discovery cohort repertoires had been generated using a single sequencing platform. Among the roughly 380 genotyped donors, around 81% belonged to the genetic ancestry cluster associated with self-reported Caucasian donors. The later analysis used no new phenotypic data to find candidate immune exposures, relying instead on TCR beta sequences and their occurrence across donors. HLA typing included class I and class II loci at four-digit resolution. Donor age, sex, ethnicity and CMV serostatus were compiled together with the repertoire data. A later analysis re-examined previously published TCR beta repertoires from 600 to 700 donors and added high-resolution HLA genotyping to investigate patterns of TCR occurrence. An earlier analysis of 587 of the donors applied high-throughput TCR beta sequencing to assess whether each TCR beta V gene segment acted as functional or pseudogenic. The study profiled the T cell repertoires of approximately 700 subjects by immunosequencing and related them to cytomegalovirus serostatus. The number of typed donors differed by locus: roughly 620-630 for A, B, C, DRB1 and DQB1; some 500 for DQA1; around 580 for DPA1; and about 450 for DPB1. Across around 400 genotyped donors of the cohort, an average of roughly 230,000 unique TCR beta nucleotide sequences per donor were sequenced, and around 19% of those sequences were non-productive. High-throughput TCR immunosequencing, statistical association of individual TCRs with disease status, and machine learning were combined to predict cytomegalovirus infection status. A separate validation cohort of roughly 130 different subjects was used in addition to the roughly 700-subject first cohort. In a later genetic analysis, genome-wide SNP genotypes for about three fifths of the roughly 670 donors were used, and that subset was treated as a discovery cohort. A few DR-DQ haplotypes were treated as single units for association and clustering because of strong linkage in the cohort. The study was designed to test whether signatures of past pathogen exposure could be identified by cataloging public T cell receptors.

The library was obtained by the immunoSEQ multiplex PCR assay. A mixture of 60 forward primers for TCR Vbeta segments and 13 reverse primers for TCR Jbeta segments was used in the multiplex PCR. A multiplex PCR assay on genomic DNA amplified the CDR3 region of rearranged TCR beta genes. Amplified TCR beta libraries were sequenced as 87-base-pair reads on the Illumina HiSeq System. Under the source paper's analysis protocol: In a later analysis, some 80 million unique TCR beta chains were counted across the approximately 640 repertoires, and around 11 million of these chains were shared by at least two donors. To remove PCR and sequencing errors, raw reads were error-corrected and collapsed into unique sequences using a nearest-neighbor algorithm that merged closely related sequences. CDR3 sequences were aligned to IMGT reference sequences to assign V, D and J gene segments. Each retained sequence needed at least a six-nucleotide match to both a V gene segment and a J gene segment. Rearrangements were called productive when the CDR3 lacked stop codons and stayed in frame with V and J; all others were non-productive. CDR3 was defined according to IMGT convention as the region running from the second conserved V-encoded cysteine to the conserved J-encoded phenylalanine. The earlier analysis of approximately 590 of the donors excluded any sequence lacking an unambiguous match to a single V gene segment. In an earlier analysis of 587 of the donors, V segments were called functional above 56.7% productive rearrangements and were called segregating when the between-donor standard deviation exceeded 5%. A statistical classification framework was built for diagnosing cytomegalovirus status from the catalog of TCR beta chain sequences. V and J gene assignment, in a later analysis, came from comparing TCR nucleotide sequences with IMGT/GENE-DB human TR gene sequences. A later analysis assigned CDR3 sequences and most-parsimonious VDJ recombination scenarios with the TCRdist pipeline. A later analysis defined each TCR beta chain by its CDR3 amino acid sequence plus V-gene family, and excluded reads lacking a unique V-gene family. In a later analysis, several hundred highly shared, low-generation-probability nucleotide sequences were removed to address suspected cross-contamination and a sequencing artifact. In a later analysis, a clonal expansion index for each public chain was calculated from normalized within-repertoire ranks of inferred template counts. In a later analysis, generation probabilities were computed using a VDJ recombination model fitted to out-of-frame rearrangements, and the results were checked against IGoR. Hypergeometric tests were used in a later analysis to score TCR-TCR, TCR-HLA and TCR-CMV co-occurrence, with a repertoire-size bias correction applied to the TCR pairs. In a later analysis, false discovery rates were estimated by permuting HLA or CMV assignments 20 times. In a later analysis, co-occurring TCRs were grouped using DBSCAN, and TCRdist sequence similarity was added for clustering within HLA-allele-positive subsets. Repertoires with fewer than 30,000 or more than 120,000 public chains, plus five repertoires with anomalous nucleotide sharing, were excluded from co-occurrence clustering. The source is immuneACCESS, and TCRdb retained only in-frame sequences with V and J called. Part of the clones is not carried over; for the studies checked, unresolved V genes explain less than half of this, and the remainder is unexplained. That table is the source of V, J and clone size, and D and trimming were worked out from the DNA. This sample comprises more than 100,000 clones, approximately 80% of them detected only once. The leading ten clones occupy approximately 0.22% of the sample.

The cohort comprised hundreds of healthy bone marrow donors. At the time of sampling, all cohort members were nominally healthy, though unrecorded immune exposures were likely present. The donor was CMV seronegative and belonged to the group of approximately 320 seronegative cohort members. A peripheral blood sample was collected from each donor, and TCR beta sequencing was performed on peripheral blood mononuclear cells. Genomic DNA extraction from the blood cell samples was performed with the Qiagen DNeasy Blood Extraction Kit. On the study overall, not on this receptor specifically: Presence/absence analyses assumed roughly uniform sequencing depth across donors, an assumption that may not hold. In this cohort, only TCR beta chains were sequenced, and detectable features were limited by the absence of alpha or paired-chain data. The classifier was reported to diagnose cytomegalovirus status with high specificity and sensitivity in both the original and validation cohorts. In a later genetic analysis, a missense DCLRE1C variant was associated with V-gene and J-gene trimming of TCR beta chains, and the association was replicated in an independent cohort. In an earlier analysis of several hundred of the donors, most TCR beta V segments were observed in productive rearrangements about 90% or about 30% of the time, broadly matching IMGT annotations. The study gave a list of 150 to 200 TCR beta chains associated with cytomegalovirus. The sequencing pipeline was judged likely to have produced a cluster of highly shared sequence variants as a technical artifact. In vitro tests confirmed that a few of the cytomegalovirus-associated TCR beta chains recognize cytomegalovirus antigens. Because the 87-base-pair reads could not distinguish some IMGT-functional V segments, including TRBV6-2 and TRBV6-3, those segments were excluded. In a later genetic analysis, fewer N-insertions in productive TCRs were reported among donors in an Asian-associated ancestry cluster than the roughly 700-donor mean. According to a later analysis, TCR association rates differed among HLA loci, with DRB1 alleles showing the most associated TCRs and HLA-C alleles showing the fewest. HLA typing was unavailable for some donors at each locus, so association tests used only the typed subset. According to a later analysis, most CMV-associated TCR beta chains appeared to be HLA-restricted, and the HLA associations seemed to be driven largely by CMV exposure. Correlated functional status among segregating V segments might reflect linkage disequilibrium, but an unknown experimental factor could not be ruled out. A further reported finding was that TCR beta sequences accurately predicted the HLA-A and HLA-B alleles for most subjects in the first cohort. When HLA alleles, especially DR and DQ, strongly co-occurred, TCR associations were difficult to assign to individual alleles. Compared with equally common non-associated chains, HLA-associated TCR beta chains in a later analysis were more clonally expanded and had lower generation probabilities. It was suggested by the authors that the approach could potentially be generalized to other disease states and immunological phenotypes. In a later analysis, 15,000 to 20,000 TCR beta sequences were associated with specific HLA alleles at a false discovery rate of 0.05. Most TCR sequences were observed very rarely across donors, whereas some public TCRs were present in many individuals. Several of the top co-occurrence clusters appeared to be linked to parvovirus B19, influenza, CMV and Epstein-Barr virus, according to a later analysis. CMV serostatus was the only immune exposure information available for the cohort. Because counts were too low, about 18 rarely observed V segments, including chromosome 9 orphons, were excluded from the earlier analysis of roughly 580 of the donors.

To note about this clone: This clone's antigen is unknown. There are no base qualities to consult, and no much larger clone falls within one base.

The CDR3 covers 12 residues, taking in both the cysteine and the phenylalanine. Just CDR3 DNA is preserved here, 36 bases in frame from base 1. V gives up 11 bases and J gives up 3 bases, and the segment between their germline ends measures 11 bases. CDR1 and CDR2, per the germline V gene (reference sequence), are LNHDA and SQIVND. The chain was built from TRBV19 and TRBJ1-5; the D gene is perhaps TRBD1, from 6 matching bases. The sample taken for sequencing was PBMCs. This clonotype was obtained from a man aged 45 to 65 in good health and CMV-seronegative. The CDR3 protein sequence reads: CAVTGANQPQHF. The nucleotide sequence is TGTGCCGTGACAGGAGCCAATCAGCCCCAGCATTTT.